These 2 T cell receptor beta chains share one sample of origin, sequenced in a study of T cell responses to AZD1222 COVID-19 vaccine. Here immunoSEQ multiplex PCR was the method, and the copy in TCRdb shows in-frame clones only, minus some. The sample includes just under 90,000 clones, 88% of them seen just once. Here the sequenced sample was peripheral blood, taken on day 0 of MenACWY control vaccination. All receptors come from an adult in good health.

V and J are TRBV10-3 and TRBJ2-7, with 7 bases aligning to TRBD1. Unmatched junction bases numbered 6, after V lost 3 bases and J lost 7 bases. The V gene's germline CDR1 is ENHRY and CDR2 SYGVKD. This CDR3 comprises 13 residues. The CDR3 here is CAISDGTEGEQYF. Written as DNA, the CDR3 is TGTGCCATCAGTGACGGGACAGAGGGAGAGCAGTACTTC.

This clone was detected only once. The rearrangement links TRBV3-1 (or the pseudogene TRBV3-2) to TRBJ1-1; 11 bases align to TRBD1. The length of the CDR3 is 17 residues. J was trimmed by 4 bases and V by 0 bases; bases with no gene match: 7. CDR1 and CDR2 (germline): LGHDT, YNNKEL (reference sequence). DNA for the CDR3: TGTGCCAGCAGCCAAGATTGGACAGGGGGCGTCGGCACTGAAGCTTTCTTT. It codes for CASSQDWTGGVGTEAFF.